These 27 T cell receptor beta chains originate from one sample sequenced in a study of early T cells in non-severe SARS-CoV-2 infection. Each CDR3 protein gets one entry after TCRdb re-called the 5' RACE reads with MiXCR. Among almost 85,000 distinct CDR3 sequences listed, about an eighth were seen once. The sample consisted of whole blood. Receptors were obtained from an adult who was a healthcare worker with PCR-confirmed SARS-CoV-2 infection or an uninfected control (not recorded which).

In this sample, this clonotype turned up many times. The chain couples TRBV5-6 to TRBJ1-1; no definite D call. The germline gives CDR1 SGHDT, CDR2 YYEEEE. V was clipped by 3 bases and J by 7 bases, with 7 bases between them. The CDR3 runs to 11 residues. For the CDR3, the DNA is TGTGCCAGCAGCTCGGACGTTGAAGCTTTCTTT. It encodes CASSSDVEAFF.

This clonotype was seen only once. A much larger clone sits a single nucleotide away, making a read error possible. The rearrangement joins TRBV7-6 to TRBJ2-3; unclear D gene. The germline V and J ends were trimmed by 5 bases and 1 base, with 7 bases remaining between them. The CDR3 sequence is 13 residues long. CDR1 and CDR2 (germline): SGHVS, FNYEAQ. The CDR3: CASSLYGTDTQYF. CDR3 nucleotide sequence: TGTGCCAGCAGCCTGTATGGCACAGATACGCAGTATTTT. The whole variable domain, filled in from reference TRBV7-6 and TRBJ2-3, reads GAGVSQSPRYKVTKRGQDVALRCDPISGHVSLYWYRQALGQGPEFLTYFNYEAQQDKSGLPNDRFSAERPEGSISTLTIQRTEQRDSAMYRCASSLYGTDTQYFGPGTRLTVL.

V and J are TRBV27 and TRBJ1-5; D is perhaps TRBD1 (5 bases). CDR1 and CDR2 (germline): MNHEY, SMNVEV (reference sequence). V lost 4 bases and J lost 2, with 15 bases in between. The length of the CDR3 is 16 residues. The CDR3 here is CASSSSLRGRNQPQHF. CDR3 coding DNA: TGTGCCAGCAGTTCTTCCCTCCGGGGCCGCAATCAGCCCCAGCATTTT.

The V gene is TRBV28, the J gene TRBJ1-1, with D tentatively TRBD1 (5 bases). The V and J ends lost 7 bases and 11 bases respectively, with 14 bases between them. This CDR3 is 11 amino acids long. Germline V gene sequence: CDR1 MDHEN, CDR2 SYDVKM. Here the CDR3 reads CASTLNRWAFF. In nucleotides, the CDR3 is TGTGCCAGCACCCTAAACAGGTGGGCTTTCTTT.

This clonotype has ten or more counts. The CDR3 DNA reads as TGCAGTGCTAGCCTCTCCATTCTGGGACAGCAGCATTTT. It encodes CSASLSILGQQHF. The chain is built from TRBV20-1 and TRBJ1-5; TRBD1 agrees at 7 bases. The J segment lost 13 bases and the V segment lost 3 bases, leaving 12 bases of the junction unmatched. CDR3 size: 13 residues. Germline V lookup: CDR1 DFQATT, CDR2 SNEGSKA (reference sequence).

The rearrangement uses TRBV14 and TRBJ1-6; D call uncertain. CDR1 is SGHDN and CDR2 is FVKESK in the germline V gene. CDR3 size: 15 residues. V lost 4 bases, J lost 6 bases, and 13 bases lay in between. This CDR3 is CASSPNRGVNSPLHF. CDR3 nucleotides: TGTGCCAGCAGCCCTAACCGGGGAGTTAATTCACCCCTCCACTTT.

Points on this clonotype: A read error may produce the germline difference seen at one junction end. V and J are TRBV9 and TRBJ2-3, with TRBD1 matching over 8 bases. CDR1 SGDLS and CDR2 YYNGEE come from the germline V gene. The CDR3 is 15 residues long. CDR3 loop: CASNVRDRSTDTQYF. The CDR3 nucleotides read TGTGCCAGCAACGTACGGGACAGGTCGACAGATACGCAGTATTTT.

This clonotype has at least ten counts. J is TRBJ2-7 and V is TRBV7-9; 7 nucleotides align to TRBD2. J was trimmed by 7 bases and V by 3 bases; bases with no gene match: 6. CDR1 is SEHNR and CDR2 is FQNEAQ in the germline V gene (reference sequence). CDR3 length equals 13 residues. The CDR3 DNA sequence: TGTGCCAGCAGCTTCGGGGGGACGGGAGAGCAGTACTTC. Residues: CASSFGGTGEQYF.

This clonotype was counted at least ten times. This chain uses TRBV10-1 with TRBJ1-1, with D unresolved. This CDR3 contains 13 residues. Germline values: CDR1 WNHNN, CDR2 SYGVQD (reference sequence). V gave up 2 bases and J gave up 1 base, with 5 bases separating them. The CDR3 DNA reads as TGCGCCAGCAGTGAGAGCCGGAACACTGAAGCTTTCTTT. Translation gives CASSESRNTEAFF.

This clonotype was counted at least ten times. The CDR3 loop is CASTSESTDTQYF. The CDR3 region has the DNA TGTGCCAGCACTTCGGAGTCCACAGATACGCAGTATTTT. The chain has TRBV2 and TRBJ2-3; D call uncertain. The CDR3 runs 13 residues. V dropped 7 bases and J dropped 2 bases, with 10 bases sitting between them. Germline lookup yields CDR1 SNHLY and CDR2 FYNNEI. The full variable domain, its missing parts supplied by reference TRBV2 and TRBJ2-3, is EPEVTQTPSHQVTQMGQEVILRCVPISNHLYFYWYRQILGQKVEFLVSFYNNEISEKSEIFDDQFSVERPDGSNFTLKIRSTKLEDSAMYFCASTSESTDTQYFGPGTRLTVL.

This clonotype was seen more than once but under ten times. The chain uses TRBV5-1 and TRBJ1-2; TRBD1 is a possible D gene (5 bases). The CDR3 is 15 residues long. Germline V gene sequence: CDR1 SGHRS, CDR2 YFSETQ. The V gene lost 3 bases and the J gene lost 8 bases, with 20 bases spanning the gap. The CDR3 protein is CASSSRPGTPTGYTF. DNA of the CDR3: TGCGCCAGCAGCTCACGCCCAGGGACGCCTACGGGCTACACCTTC.

The chain recombines TRBV30 with TRBJ1-1; D possibly corresponds to TRBD1 (5 bases). The V end lost 3 bases, the J end lost 1 base, and 12 bases lay between the germline ends. Germline CDR1 and CDR2: GTSNPN and SVGIG (reference sequence). This CDR3 comprises 14 residues. The CDR3 nucleotides read TGTGCCTGGAGCGCGGGACGGTCGAACACTGAAGCTTTCTTT. It yields the protein CAWSAGRSNTEAFF. Full variable domain (remainder filled in from reference TRBV30 and TRBJ1-1): SQTIHQWPATLVQPVGSPLSLECTVEGTSNPNLYWYRQAAGRGLQLLFYSVGIGQISSEVPQNLSASRPQDRQFILSSKKLLLSDSGFYLCAWSAGRSNTEAFFGQGTRLTVV.

This clonotype was seen a handful of times. V is TRBV20-1 and J is TRBJ1-2; D is unresolved. The CDR3 runs to 13 residues. V lost 0 bases to trimming and J lost 3 bases, with 8 bases between them. CDR1 and CDR2 (germline): DFQATT, SNEGSKA (reference sequence). For the CDR3, the DNA is TGCAGTGCTAGAGACGACGGGCACTATGGCTACACCTTC. It encodes CSARDDGHYGYTF.

Concerning this clonotype: A much larger clone differs by one base, so this may be a read error. This sequence joins TRBV11-2 and TRBJ2-1, with D perhaps matching TRBD2 (5 bases). Germline V lookup: CDR1 SGHAT, CDR2 FQNNGV. This CDR3 region has 12 residues. Between the trimmed V and J ends, which lost 1 base and 13 bases, there was a span of 11 bases. This CDR3 reads CASSLGAGDQFF. The CDR3 region has the DNA TGTGCCAGCAGCTTAGGTGCGGGTGATCAGTTCTTC.

The rearrangement links TRBV20-1 to TRBJ1-5; no clear D. Germline CDR1 is DFQATT and CDR2 is SNEGSKA (reference sequence). V shed 5 bases and J shed 0 bases, with 17 bases lying between them. The CDR3 has 16 amino acids. This chain's CDR3 is CSAGQLASLSNQPQHF. CDR3 coding DNA: TGCAGTGCTGGTCAACTGGCCAGTCTTAGCAATCAGCCCCAGCATTTT.

The chain couples TRBV7-9 to TRBJ1-1; D gene uncertain. Per germline, CDR1 SEHNR and CDR2 FQNEAQ (reference sequence). This CDR3 is 14 amino acids long. V was trimmed by 3 bases and J by 4 bases, leaving 12 bases between them. The CDR3 spells CASSLVGSGTEAFF. The CDR3, as DNA: TGTGCCAGCAGCTTGGTCGGGTCTGGCACTGAAGCTTTCTTT.

This sequence joins TRBV27 and TRBJ1-5; 8 bases map to TRBD1. Germline V gives CDR1 MNHEY, CDR2 SMNVEV (reference sequence). There are 14 residues in the CDR3. The V and J ends lost 6 bases and 4 bases, in that order; junction bases with no gene match: 5. The CDR3 DNA is TGTGCCAGCAGAGGACAGGGCCTTAATCAGCCCCAGCATTTT. Translated, it gives CASRGQGLNQPQHF.

The chain joins TRBV19 to TRBJ2-4; D gene ambiguous. In germline, CDR1 is LNHDA, CDR2 SQIVND (reference sequence). V lost 4 bases and J lost 1, with 8 bases in between. The CDR3 has 14 amino acids. CDR3 protein: CASSKETAKNIQYF. The CDR3 bases are TGTGCCAGTAGTAAGGAAACGGCCAAAAACATTCAGTACTTC.

This clonotype has more than one count but fewer than ten. The chain links TRBV7-9 to TRBJ2-1, with D perhaps matching TRBD2 (6 bases). The V end lost 7 bases, the J end lost 10 bases, and 20 bases lay between the germline ends. Germline loops: CDR1 SEHNR, CDR2 FQNEAQ (reference sequence). The CDR3 consists of 14 residues. CDR3 coding DNA: TGTGCCAGCAATTTGCCCCCCCGGGACTTAGAGCAGTTCTTC. Translated: CASNLPPRDLEQFF.

V gene TRBV30 combines with J gene TRBJ1-2; 8 bases line up with TRBD1. Germline CDR1 GTSNPN, CDR2 SVGIG (reference sequence). The trim removed 0 bases at V and 2 bases at J, leaving 8 bases unmatched. The CDR3 runs 16 residues. The CDR3 reads CAWSVPRGRLNYGYTF. Written as DNA, the CDR3 is TGTGCCTGGAGTGTACCCAGGGGGCGCTTGAACTATGGCTACACCTTC.

This clonotype has a handful of counts. V gene TRBV20-1 combines with J gene TRBJ2-5, with a tentative D call TRBD1 (5 bases). V was trimmed by 6 bases and J by 1 base, leaving 12 bases between them. This CDR3 spans 13 amino acids. Germline V gene lookup returns CDR1 DFQATT and CDR2 SNEGSKA (reference sequence). DNA for the CDR3: TGCAGTGCCACACGACAGCCCCAAGAGACCCAGTACTTC. It is translated as CSATRQPQETQYF.

This chain uses TRBV29-1 with TRBJ1-4; no clear D gene. The CDR3 has 11 residues. CDR1 SQVTM and CDR2 ANQGSEA come from the germline V gene. V shed 7 bases and J shed 10 bases, with 13 bases lying between them. This CDR3 reads CSGRESGKLFF. Written as DNA, the CDR3 is TGCAGCGGTAGGGAGTCAGGAAAACTGTTTTTT.

Only a few counts were recorded for this clonotype. The chain is built from TRBV5-1 and TRBJ2-3, with D perhaps TRBD1 (5 bases). V dropped 2 bases and J dropped 2 bases, with 15 bases sitting between them. Germline assignment: CDR1 SGHRS and CDR2 YFSETQ. This CDR3 spans 16 amino acids. CDR3 in DNA: TGCGCCAGCAGCTTCCTTATAGAACAGGACACAGATACGCAGTATTTT. Translating gives CASSFLIEQDTDTQYF.

This clonotype was counted ten times or more. This sequence joins TRBV12-3 or TRBV12-4 and TRBJ2-7; 12 nucleotides match TRBD2. The CDR3 covers 22 residues. Trimming at V came to 5 bases and at J to 4 bases, leaving 27 bases not matched to a gene. The CDR3 loop is CASSPNPTRDPYPGLAGYEQYF. DNA for the CDR3: TGTGCCAGCAGTCCCAACCCGACGCGGGACCCTTACCCGGGACTAGCGGGTTACGAGCAGTACTTC.

This clonotype was observed at least ten times. J is TRBJ2-2 and V is TRBV7-8, with D unclear. This CDR3 has 14 residues. Germline loops: CDR1 SGHVS, CDR2 FQNEAQ. V lost 1 base and J lost 8, with 11 bases in between. The CDR3 nucleotides are TGTGCCAGCAGCTTAGGGTCCTTAGGGGGGGAGCTGTTTTTT. It translates to CASSLGSLGGELFF.

This rearrangement joins TRBV20-1 to TRBJ2-3, with TRBD2 matching 10 bases. The CDR3 extends over 18 amino acids. After removal of 3 bases from V and 2 bases from J, the junction contained 14 bases not matched to a gene. Germline V gene lookup returns CDR1 DFQATT and CDR2 SNEGSKA (reference sequence). This CDR3 is CSASIGWLAGDNTDTQYF. The DNA of the CDR3 is TGCAGTGCTAGTATAGGTTGGCTAGCGGGGGACAACACAGATACGCAGTATTTT.

This chain joins TRBV20-1 and TRBJ1-5; 7 nucleotides agree with TRBD1. After removal of 5 bases from V and 4 bases from J, the junction contained 5 bases not matched to a gene. The germline gives CDR1 DFQATT, CDR2 SNEGSKA (reference sequence). The CDR3 covers 13 residues. This chain's CDR3 is CSASDRRNQPQHF. The CDR3 coding sequence is TGCAGTGCTTCGGACAGGCGGAATCAGCCCCAGCATTTT.